One sample yielded the 10 T cell receptor beta chains listed below, sequenced in a study of neurological immune-mediated disorders. One entry per CDR3 protein, called by TCRdb with MiXCR from the 5' RACE reads. The sample holds about 38,000 distinct CDR3 sequences, 4% to 5.5% seen once. Sequences were obtained from CD4+ T cells from blood. The receptors stem from a man younger than 30 in good health.

This clonotype was seen ten or more times. The chain recombines TRBV20-1 with TRBJ2-2, with 8 bases lining up with TRBD2. The V gene end was trimmed by 0 bases and the J gene end by 5 bases; junction bases not matched to a gene: 8. The CDR3 length is 16 residues. CDR1 is DFQATT, CDR2 SNEGSKA, per germline (reference sequence). CDR3 in DNA: TGCAGTGCTAGAGATCCGGGGGGGCGAGGGACCGGGGAGCTGTTTTTT. Residues: CSARDPGGRGTGELFF.

There are many counts of this clonotype. V and J are TRBV5-6 and TRBJ2-1, with 9 bases that match TRBD2. CDR3 length equals 14 residues. J gave up 10 bases and V 4 bases, and 9 bases lay outside the gene matches. The germline V gene has CDR1 SGHDT and CDR2 YYEEEE. The CDR3 DNA sequence: TGTGCCAGCAGCCTTGTGCGGGGGGGCAGGGAGCAGTTCTTC. It is translated as CASSLVRGGREQFF. The full variable domain, rest sourced from reference TRBV5-6 and TRBJ2-1, is DAGVTQSPTHLIKTRGQQVTLRCSPKSGHDTVSWYQQALGQGPQFIFQYYEEEERQRGNFPDRFSGHQFPNYSSELNVNALLLGDSALYLCASSLVRGGREQFFGPGTRLTVL.

This clonotype was detected a few times. The rearrangement joins TRBV6-2 or TRBV6-3 to TRBJ2-3; 7 positions match TRBD2. The CDR3 covers 17 residues. The trim removed 2 bases at V and 3 bases at J, leaving 11 bases unmatched. Germline V gene data show CDR1 as MNHEY and CDR2 as SVGEGT. The CDR3 loop reads CASSYGTTRSWTDTQYF. CDR3 nucleotides: TGTGCCAGCAGTTACGGGACTACTCGCTCCTGGACAGATACGCAGTATTTT.

This clonotype was seen many times. The V and J genes are TRBV7-9 and TRBJ1-2, with TRBD1 as a possible D gene (5 bases). The V gene's germline CDR1 is SEHNR and CDR2 FQNEAQ (reference sequence). This CDR3 is 15 amino acids long. Trimming cost V 1 base and J 6 bases, with 15 bases left between them. The CDR3 region is CASSLVGGKPNGYTF. Written as DNA, the CDR3 is TGTGCCAGCAGCTTAGTTGGGGGGAAACCTAATGGCTACACCTTC. Full variable domain (outside the CDR3, taken from reference TRBV7-9 and TRBJ1-2): DTGVSQNPRHKITKRGQNVTFRCDPISEHNRLYWYRQTLGQGPEFLTYFQNEAQLEKSRLLSDRFSAERPKGSFSTLEIQRTEQGDSAMYLCASSLVGGKPNGYTFGSGTRLTVV.

This clonotype was observed many times. The gene calls are TRBV9 and TRBJ2-5; D is unclear. CDR3 size: 14 residues. Germline loops: CDR1 SGDLS, CDR2 YYNGEE. Trimming stripped 0 bases from V and 1 base from J, with 7 bases between. CDR3 DNA sequence: TGTGCCAGCAGCGTAGACCACGGCCAAGAGACCCAGTACTTC. As protein: CASSVDHGQETQYF.

This clonotype was counted many times. V is TRBV5-6 and J is TRBJ1-1; D is possibly TRBD1 (5 bases). The CDR3 is 16 amino acids. Per the germline V gene, CDR1 is SGHDT and CDR2 is YYEEEE. The V and J ends lost 1 base and 1 base respectively, with 14 bases between them. The CDR3: CASSLLGRVRNTEAFF. As DNA, the CDR3 is TGTGCCAGCAGCTTGCTGGGCAGGGTGAGGAACACTGAAGCTTTCTTT.

This clonotype has ten or more counts. This chain joins TRBV6-2 or TRBV6-3 and TRBJ1-5, with D maybe TRBD1 (6 bases). V was clipped by 2 bases and J by 5 bases, with 16 bases between them. Germline V gene sequence: CDR1 MNHEY, CDR2 SVGEGT. The CDR3 runs to 16 residues. DNA for the CDR3: TGTGCCAGCAGTTACCTCGGGCAGGGGAGGGATCAGCCCCAGCATTTT. It yields the protein CASSYLGQGRDQPQHF.

Many counts were recorded for this clonotype. The chain carries TRBV28 and TRBJ2-2, with D possibly matching TRBD2 (7 bases). Germline-derived CDR1 and CDR2 are MDHEN and SYDVKM. V gave up 5 bases and J gave up 4 bases, with 11 bases separating them. The CDR3 consists of 14 residues. The CDR3: CASSGGGGTGELFF. The DNA for the CDR3 is TGTGCCAGCAGTGGAGGGGGGGGCACCGGGGAGCTGTTTTTT. Supplemented by reference TRBV28 and TRBJ2-2, the full variable domain reads DVKVTQSSRYLVKRTGEKVFLECVQDMDHENMFWYRQDPGLGLRLIYFSYDVKMKEKGDIPEGYSVSREKKERFSLILESASTNQTSMYLCASSGGGGTGELFFGEGSRLTVL.

Many counts were recorded for this clonotype. This chain links TRBV5-1 with TRBJ1-1, with D hard to call. The CDR3 is made up of 15 amino acids. Germline V CDR1 and CDR2: SGHRS, YFSETQ. The germline V and J ends were trimmed by 1 base and 2 bases, with 12 bases remaining between them. This CDR3 reads CASSLFEQFNTEAFF. The CDR3 nucleotides read TGCGCCAGCAGCTTGTTTGAACAGTTCAACACTGAAGCTTTCTTT.

This clonotype came up many times. The chain links TRBV4-3 to TRBJ1-4; D possibly corresponds to TRBD1 (5 bases). The CDR3 spans 17 residues. Germline V gives CDR1 LGHNA, CDR2 YSLEER. Trimming left V 0 bases short and J 3 bases short, with 14 bases between. CDR3 residues: CASSQDRGVLANEKLFF. CDR3 nucleotide sequence: TGCGCCAGCAGCCAAGATCGGGGGGTATTGGCTAATGAAAAACTGTTTTTT.